This T cell receptor (beta chain) was identified in a study of HIV-infected children after antiretroviral therapy interruption. Treatment defined: PENTA 11 planned treatment interruption arm or continuous ART arm. Memory CD8+ CD45RO+ CD45RA- T cells were FACS-sorted from thawed PBMCs. The V and J ends lost 7 bases and 4 bases respectively, with 6 bases between them. Germline V gene data show CDR1 as KGHDR and CDR2 as SFDVKD. The CDR3 is 12 residues long. RNA-based 3' RACE libraries used unique molecular identifiers. TCRdb ran MiXCR on the 3' RACE reads and lists one entry per CDR3 protein. The sample has about 15,000 distinct CDR3 sequences, about 3.4% seen once; the top ten hold about a third.

The sequenced sample was CD45RO+ CD8+ T cells from PBMCs, pooled from several time points, obtained from a donor given antiretroviral therapy, either interrupted or continuous. The subset here: memory CD8+ CD45RO+ CD45RA- T cells. The chain joins TRBV24-1 to TRBJ2-2; D is ambiguous. The sequence derives from a pool of human donors with HIV. CDR3 in DNA: TGTGCCACCAGAGAGACCACCGGGGAGCTGTTTTTT. Amino acids: CATRETTGELFF.